A selection of T cell receptor beta chains follows, all from one sample in a study of blood T cell repertoires in COVID-19. Assay used: immunoSEQ multiplex PCR; TCRdb lists only in-frame clones, some missing. The sample lists more than 200,000 clones, 83% occurring once. Sequencing input: peripheral blood. These receptors were obtained from a middle-aged woman with active or convalescent COVID-19. Each CDR3 is given with its conserved first and last residue. A D gene is named only where the DNA matches it firmly.

d_call,v_call,j_call,cdr3_aa
.,TRBV6-5,TRBJ2-1,CASGRGGTYNEQFF
TRBD1,TRBV7-9,TRBJ2-3,CASIRTGQGDTQYF
TRBD2,TRBV29-1,TRBJ2-3,CSVPGTSGISGDTQYF
TRBD1,TRBV27,TRBJ1-5,CASSLTTGGNQPQHF
.,TRBV12-3/TRBV12-4,TRBJ1-2,CASKLGRLPGYTF
TRBD1,TRBV4-1,TRBJ1-1,CASSRGLDRANTEAFF
.,TRBV7-3,TRBJ2-2,CASTTGGAGELFF
TRBD1,TRBV30,TRBJ2-7,CAWRGTGGYSEQYF
.,TRBV7-6,TRBJ1-4,CASSPTEATNEKLFF
.,TRBV5-8,TRBJ1-1,CASSRQNTEAFF
.,TRBV12-3/TRBV12-4,TRBJ1-5,CASRDGDQPQHF
TRBD1,TRBV19,TRBJ2-7,CASSSSTGFDSYEQYF
.,TRBV19,TRBJ1-6,CASSIKGHGSPLHF
TRBD2,TRBV3-1/TRBV3-2,TRBJ2-1,CASSLSGGTSGNEQFF
.,TRBV11-3,TRBJ1-1,CASSSQLRRSAEAFF
TRBD1,TRBV7-8,TRBJ1-4,CASSPWTGEGEKLFF
TRBD1,TRBV19,TRBJ1-6,CASSPRQGIASPLHF
.,TRBV25-1,TRBJ1-4,CASSITVIGDNEKLFF
.,TRBV2,TRBJ1-1,CASLPRNTEAFF
.,TRBV15,TRBJ1-3,CATSEGRNTIYF
TRBD1,TRBV29-1,TRBJ2-5,CSVDLWDRSSVAETQYF
.,TRBV4-1,TRBJ1-1,CASSQDPSGLNTEAFF